These T cell receptor beta chains were read from a single sample in a study of shared clonotypes between healthy human individuals. Produced via immunoSEQ multiplex PCR; TCRdb's table is partial and in-frame only. The data show more than 2,000,000 clones, with roughly 93% seen just once and about 0.41% held by the top ten. Specimen: naive CD4+ T cells from PBMCs. Receptor source: a man in his late teens or twenties in good health. Some clones in this sample may be carry-over from other donors' samples. The CDR3 runs from the conserved cysteine through the conserved F or W. Fields, in order: V gene, J gene, CDR3 protein.

V gene: TRBV20-1
J gene: TRBJ2-5
CDR3 protein: CSARLGETQYF

V gene: TRBV5-5
J gene: TRBJ1-2
CDR3 protein: CASSLAPGTPGYTF

V gene: TRBV6-5
J gene: TRBJ1-2
CDR3 protein: CASRANYGYTF

V gene: TRBV4-3
J gene: TRBJ2-1
CDR3 protein: CASSQDEGGITSYNEQFF

V gene: TRBV7-2
J gene: TRBJ1-5
CDR3 protein: CASSLVRGGNQPQHF

V gene: TRBV7-6
J gene: TRBJ1-3
CDR3 protein: CASSSRTGRSGNTIYF

V gene: TRBV15
J gene: TRBJ1-2
CDR3 protein: CATSSGANYGYTF

V gene: TRBV30
J gene: TRBJ1-1
CDR3 protein: CAWSVGTGDTEAFF

V gene: TRBV5-1
J gene: TRBJ1-2
CDR3 protein: CASRFDMNYGYTF

V gene: TRBV28
J gene: TRBJ2-7
CDR3 protein: CASSLPVATSGAVSYEQYF

V gene: TRBV19
J gene: TRBJ2-7
CDR3 protein: CASSIVIGGYEQYF

V gene: TRBV18
J gene: TRBJ1-4
CDR3 protein: CASSLLRQGNGEKLFF

V gene: TRBV5-4
J gene: TRBJ2-7
CDR3 protein: CASSSEVSSYEQYF

V gene: TRBV7-8
J gene: TRBJ1-1
CDR3 protein: CASSLTGGNTEAFF

V gene: TRBV7-3
J gene: TRBJ2-1
CDR3 protein: CASSLRPINNEQFF

V gene: TRBV2
J gene: TRBJ2-1
CDR3 protein: CASSDGTSGRAFDEQFF

V gene: TRBV14
J gene: TRBJ2-5
CDR3 protein: CASSRRRETQYF

V gene: TRBV28
J gene: TRBJ2-5
CDR3 protein: CASSSSTRRRETQYF

V gene: TRBV6-1
J gene: TRBJ2-7
CDR3 protein: CASSEGGTGSYEQYF

V gene: TRBV5-1
J gene: TRBJ2-6
CDR3 protein: CASSLAGDSSGANVLTF

V gene: TRBV5-4
J gene: TRBJ2-2
CDR3 protein: CATNSGSGTGELFF

V gene: TRBV11-2
J gene: TRBJ2-1
CDR3 protein: CASSLESGGFF

V gene: TRBV6-1
J gene: TRBJ1-2
CDR3 protein: CASSRTGWNWYGYTF

V gene: TRBV7-2
J gene: TRBJ2-7
CDR3 protein: CASSLVSGTVSYEQYF

V gene: TRBV18
J gene: TRBJ2-2
CDR3 protein: CASSPGRWGTGELFF

V gene: TRBV10-2
J gene: TRBJ2-6
CDR3 protein: CASRGVTGANVLTF

V gene: TRBV19
J gene: TRBJ1-2
CDR3 protein: CASSILRYYGYTF

V gene: TRBV9
J gene: TRBJ2-7
CDR3 protein: CASSGGVFGEQYF

V gene: TRBV5-1
J gene: TRBJ2-2
CDR3 protein: CASKTEANTGELFF

V gene: TRBV29-1
J gene: TRBJ2-3
CDR3 protein: CSATGLAGTDTQYF

V gene: TRBV19
J gene: TRBJ1-2
CDR3 protein: CASRDRGYLNYGYTF

V gene: TRBV21-1
J gene: TRBJ2-7
CDR3 protein: CAPRPRPYEQYF

V gene: TRBV5-1
J gene: TRBJ1-4
CDR3 protein: CASSLGANEKLFF